These T cell receptor beta chains were read from a single sample in a study of memory CD4+ T cells and cytomegalovirus serostatus. Generated by immunoSEQ multiplex PCR, the TCRdb table keeps only in-frame clones and is missing some. This table holds 70,000 to 90,000 clones, around 78% found once. Sequences were obtained from memory CD4+ T cells from blood. The source is an adult in good health and CMV-seropositive. CDR3s leave out the opening cysteine and the closing phenylalanine or tryptophan.

TRBJ1-1	TRBV6-6	ASSWGGQANTEAF
TRBJ1-2	TRBV10-2	ASGGTYVNYGYT
TRBJ2-1	TRBV11-3	ASSSDQRRGAYNEQF
TRBJ2-5	TRBV5-1	ASSRAPSGGVQETQY
TRBJ1-5	TRBV25-1	ASSERDEGTEPQH
TRBJ2-6	TRBV2	ASSEDSGANVLT
TRBJ2-1	TRBV5-6	ASSRRQGTYNEQF
TRBJ1-1	TRBV28	ASSLGTAEGTEAF
TRBJ1-3	TRBV18	ATSDRGSSGNTIY
TRBJ2-7	TRBV29-1	SVLSGTSAYEQY
TRBJ1-1	TRBV19	ASSMIIGGPTEAF
TRBJ1-2	TRBV9	ASSTRDRNGYT
TRBJ1-5	TRBV30	AWSVSYQPQH
TRBJ2-3	TRBV9	ASSVVGSTDTQY
TRBJ2-5	TRBV2	ASSPGSQETQY
TRBJ1-2	TRBV19	ASSTDRGFRYGYT
TRBJ1-5	TRBV19	ASNPGYSNQPQH
TRBJ2-5	TRBV25-1	ASSLRQGKETQY
TRBJ1-1	TRBV10-3	AIRIAGTVNTEAF
TRBJ2-2	TRBV4-2	ASSQDKQGAGELF
TRBJ2-2	TRBV18	ASSPQTGLHGELF
TRBJ1-5	TRBV7-9	ASSFTGTAKLNQPQH
TRBJ2-1	TRBV29-1	SVPSGQGANNEQF
TRBJ1-1	TRBV6-1	ASNPGGPTEAF
TRBJ1-5	TRBV27	ASSLGAGSNQPQH
TRBJ2-2	TRBV12-5	ASGWDRELF
TRBJ2-1	TRBV6-1	ASSVAGSDNEQF
TRBJ2-3	TRBV5-1	ASSRVGVSGTNQNTQY
TRBJ1-2	TRBV4-2	ASSQDRGGNYGYT
TRBJ1-1	TRBV7-2	ASSLGRQTEAF
TRBJ2-4	TRBV30	AWSVQGKNIQY
TRBJ1-4	TRBV18	ASSPQDREKLF